The clone carrying this T cell receptor beta chain was seen only a few times. Its antigen is as yet unknown. The entry originates in a study of CD8+ T cells in alopecia areata. Investigators sorted PBMCs to obtain both CD4+ and CD8+ T cells. Germline lookup yields CDR1 MNHEY and CDR2 SVGAGI. V lost 10 bases and J 0 bases, leaving 4 bases between the germline ends. This CDR3 is built from 12 residues. Study-wide results and limits: It was lesional scalp, especially alopecia totalis/universalis, that showed higher clonality than normal scalp.

Reverse transcribed after extraction, RNA yielded cDNA as the sequencing template. Only in-frame clones appear in the TCRdb table, and some are missing; sequencing was by immunoSEQ multiplex PCR. There are roughly 200,000 clones in the sample; more than 60% occur only once, and more than 1.5% lies in the top ten. The chain links TRBV6-5 to TRBJ2-6; D not certain. The source is a human donor with alopecia areata. This material consisted of CD4+ T cells sorted from blood, taken at week 0. The CDR3 loop reads CAISSGANVLTF. In nucleotides, the CDR3 is TGTGCCATCAGCTCTGGGGCCAACGTCCTGACTTTC.